One TCR beta chain is described in this entry. Antigen specificity is unknown. With 5 bases removed from V and 1 base from J, the gap between germline ends came to 17 bases. Per the germline V gene, CDR1 is PRHDT and CDR2 is FYEKMQ (reference sequence). The CDR3 covers 16 residues. The sample originates from a study of a mutant IDH1 vaccine in newly diagnosed glioma. Generated by immunoSEQ multiplex PCR, the TCRdb table keeps only in-frame clones and is missing some. The sample comprises tens of thousands of clones, roughly four fifths of which are singletons, and more than 3% rests with the top ten. Time point denoted: week 47, end of study. One vaccine dose held 300 ug of mutant IDH1 20-mer peptide and came with topical imiquimod.

The sequence came from a woman in her fifties or sixties with glioma. The sequenced sample was PBMCs, obtained from a glioma patient whose treatment included an IDH1 peptide vaccine. The chain couples TRBV13 to TRBJ1-1, with a weak D call TRBD1 (6 bases). The CDR3 sequence is CASSPRGGGKNTEAFF. DNA of the CDR3: TGTGCCAGCAGCCCTAGGGGGGGAGGGAAGAACACTGAAGCTTTCTTT.